One and the same sample provided the 26 T cell receptor beta chains below, sequenced in a study of vaccination and CD4 T cells after COVID-19. The treatment: roughly ten-day PBMC culture with coronavirus spike peptide pools or control peptides (ViraFEST assay). Sequenced with the Oncomine TCR Beta short-read assay was DNA taken from cultured CD4+ T cells. TCRdb analysed the PCR reads with MiXCR anew, one entry per CDR3 protein. This table has 8,000 to 9,000 distinct CDR3 sequences, about three fifths appearing once. These receptors have no identified antigens. The sample consisted of CD4+ T cells from blood, cultured in vitro. All receptors come from a human donor who had recovered from COVID-19.

V gene TRBV7-2 combines with J gene TRBJ2-7; weak D call: TRBD2 (7 bases). This CDR3 has 14 amino acids. Germline CDR1 is SGHTA and CDR2 is FQGNSA. V gave up 0 bases and J gave up 12 bases, with 18 bases separating them. The CDR3 region has the DNA TGTGCCAGCAGCTTAGCGCCTTTGGGGGGGCAGACGTACTTC. Translated, it gives CASSLAPLGGQTYF.

This chain uses TRBV7-2 with TRBJ1-5; D remains unclear. The CDR3 contains 13 residues. Germline loops: CDR1 SGHTA, CDR2 FQGNSA. Trimming stripped 0 bases from V and 10 bases from J, with 10 bases between. The CDR3 region has the DNA TGTGCCAGCAGCTTAGCCTCCAGCCCTCCCCAGCATTTT. Encoded protein: CASSLASSPPQHF.

By frequency in the sample, this clonotype is large. The chain uses TRBV7-2 and TRBJ2-1; D is ambiguous. V lost 7 bases to trimming and J lost 0 bases, with 7 bases between them. From germline, CDR1 is SGHTA and CDR2 FQGNSA. The CDR3 runs 13 residues. The chain's CDR3 is CASTLYSYNEQFF. DNA for the CDR3: TGTGCCAGCACCCTCTACTCCTACAATGAGCAGTTCTTC.

The rearrangement uses TRBV5-1 and TRBJ2-5; TRBD2 is a possible D gene (5 bases). V was trimmed by 0 bases and J by 5 bases, leaving 14 bases between them. There are 15 residues in the CDR3. Germline lookup yields CDR1 SGHRS and CDR2 YFSETQ. The CDR3 nucleotides are TGCGCCAGCAGCTTGGCCGAGGAGAGAGGGGAGACCCAGTACTTC. As protein: CASSLAEERGETQYF.

The V and J genes are TRBV2 and TRBJ2-5; TRBD2 aligns across 9 bases. This CDR3 spans 16 amino acids. The trim removed 0 bases at V and 4 bases at J, leaving 6 bases unmatched. Germline CDR1 and CDR2: SNHLY and FYNNEI. CDR3 loop: CASSEAVAGVTETQYF. DNA of the CDR3: TGTGCCAGCAGTGAAGCGGTAGCGGGAGTGACAGAGACCCAGTACTTC. Full variable domain (remainder filled in from reference TRBV2 and TRBJ2-5): EPEVTQTPSHQVTQMGQEVILRCVPISNHLYFYWYRQILGQKVEFLVSFYNNEISEKSEIFDDQFSVERPDGSNFTLKIRSTKLEDSAMYFCASSEAVAGVTETQYFGPGTRLLVL.

This clonotype is a singleton in its sample. The chain is built from TRBV20-1 and TRBJ2-3; TRBD2 aligns across 11 bases. This CDR3 has 14 residues. Unmatched junction bases numbered 6, after V lost 3 bases and J lost 7 bases. CDR1 DFQATT and CDR2 SNEGSKA come from the germline V gene (reference sequence). CDR3 loop: CSAREPSGRNTQYF. In nucleotides, the CDR3 is TGCAGTGCTAGGGAACCTAGCGGGAGGAATACGCAGTATTTT.

This clonotype turned up a few times. CDR3: CSAPARDRVIYEQYF. CDR3 DNA: TGCAGTGCCCCTGCCCGCGACAGGGTGATCTACGAGCAGTACTTC. The gene calls are TRBV20-1 and TRBJ2-7; 7 bases are shared with TRBD1. This CDR3 has 15 amino acids. V lost 6 bases to trimming and J lost 3 bases; unmatched junction nucleotides: 14. The germline gives CDR1 DFQATT, CDR2 SNEGSKA (reference sequence).

V gene TRBV28 combines with J gene TRBJ1-2; D perhaps matches TRBD1 (5 bases). Germline CDR1 and CDR2: MDHEN and SYDVKM. Between the trimmed V and J ends, which lost 10 bases and 7 bases, there was a span of 25 bases. The CDR3 spans 15 residues. This chain's CDR3 is CAIPGGRGSPAGYTF. The CDR3 nucleotides read TGTGCCATCCCTGGAGGGAGGGGATCCCCGGCTGGCTACACCTTC.

V is TRBV27 and J is TRBJ2-5; no firm D call. The CDR3 extends over 13 amino acids. Trimming removed 6 bases at V and 7 bases at J, with 15 bases between. CDR1 MNHEY and CDR2 SMNVEV come from the germline V gene (reference sequence). The CDR3 reads CASRRLVSATQYF. The CDR3 nucleotides are TGTGCCAGCAGGCGGCTAGTTAGTGCGACCCAGTACTTC.

The chain employs TRBV7-6 and TRBJ2-7; D unresolved. Germline V CDR1 and CDR2: SGHVS, FNYEAQ. This CDR3 is 15 amino acids long. V lost 0 bases to trimming and J lost 2 bases, with 11 bases between them. CDR3 sequence: CASSLALGNAYEQYF. For the CDR3, the DNA is TGTGCCAGCAGCTTAGCCCTTGGCAATGCCTACGAGCAGTACTTC.

The chain links TRBV28 to TRBJ1-2; D is uncertain. V lost 1 base, J lost 7 bases, and 4 bases lay in between. This CDR3 comprises 11 residues. Germline assignment: CDR1 MDHEN and CDR2 SYDVKM. The CDR3 region has the DNA TGTGCCAGCAGTTTATCAACTGGCTACACCTTC. This sequence encodes CASSLSTGYTF.

This sequence joins TRBV6-1 and TRBJ1-1, with D possibly TRBD1 on 5 matching bases. There are 13 residues in the CDR3. The germline V gene encodes CDR1 MNHNS and CDR2 SASEGT. V gave up 5 bases and J gave up 1 base, with 8 bases separating them. The CDR3 loop reads CASSRGGNTEAFF. CDR3 in DNA: TGTGCCAGCAGTCGGGGGGGGAACACTGAAGCTTTCTTT.

This clonotype showed up just a few times. The CDR3 DNA follows: TGCAGTGCTAGCAAGGGGCAGGGAGGTCGACAGCCCCAGCATTTT. Protein sequence: CSASKGQGGRQPQHF. This rearrangement joins TRBV20-1 to TRBJ1-5; a possible D gene is TRBD1 (5 bases). Deletions cut 3 bases from V and 7 bases from J, with 19 bases between. Germline V CDR1 and CDR2: DFQATT, SNEGSKA (reference sequence). The CDR3 sequence is 15 residues long.

This chain links TRBV28 with TRBJ2-7, with D perhaps TRBD2 (5 bases). The germline V gene has CDR1 MDHEN and CDR2 SYDVKM. CDR3 length: 12 amino acids. The V end lost 10 bases, the J end lost 3 bases, and 13 bases lay between the germline ends. The CDR3 sequence is CATRRAVYEQYF. The CDR3 DNA sequence: TGTGCCACCCGGCGGGCCGTCTACGAGCAGTACTTC.

This clonotype qualifies as large. The V call is TRBV7-2, the J call TRBJ1-2; D not resolved. The germline V gene encodes CDR1 SGHTA and CDR2 FQGNSA. This CDR3 region has 15 residues. V was pared by 0 bases and J by 5 bases, with 13 bases between. The DNA of the CDR3 is TGTGCCAGCAGCTTAGCAGTGGGGTTAGGGTATGGCTACACCTTC. Residues: CASSLAVGLGYGYTF.

This chain uses TRBV20-1 with TRBJ1-2; no reliable D call. The ends were cut back, 3 bases at V and 6 bases at J, with 14 bases in the middle. The germline CDR1 and CDR2 sequences are DFQATT and SNEGSKA (reference sequence). This CDR3 spans 13 amino acids. The CDR3 here is CSASPWVDDGYTF. As DNA, the CDR3 is TGCAGTGCTAGTCCCTGGGTTGATGATGGCTACACCTTC.

V usage is TRBV10-3 and J usage is TRBJ1-5; D is perhaps TRBD1 (6 bases). Trimming pared 10 bases from V and 6 bases from J, leaving 19 bases between. Germline-derived CDR1 and CDR2 are ENHRY and SYGVKD. The CDR3 sequence is 14 residues long. CDR3 in DNA: TGTGCCAGCGATCGGTGGGGGGGCGTTCAGCCCCAGCATTTT. Its translation is CASDRWGGVQPQHF.

This clonotype was seen only a few times. The chain uses TRBV20-1 and TRBJ1-5, with 11 bases fitting TRBD1. This CDR3 comprises 14 residues. Trimming cost V 5 bases and J 7 bases; bases outside gene matches: 7. CDR1 and CDR2 (germline): DFQATT, SNEGSKA (reference sequence). Here the CDR3 reads CSAARDRGEQPQHF. The CDR3 DNA is TGCAGTGCTGCCCGGGACAGGGGGGAACAGCCCCAGCATTTT.

The chain recombines TRBV28 with TRBJ1-2; D not resolved. The ends were cut back, 11 bases at V and 1 base at J, with 8 bases in the middle. This CDR3 spans 11 amino acids. Germline assignment: CDR1 MDHEN and CDR2 SYDVKM. The DNA of the CDR3 is TGTGCCGTTTCCATTAACTATGGCTACACCTTC. Translated: CAVSINYGYTF.

This clonotype was observed a handful of times. The genes are TRBV10-3 and TRBJ1-2, with D possibly matching TRBD1 (6 bases). Germline V CDR1 and CDR2: ENHRY, SYGVKD. The length of the CDR3 is 10 residues. V shed 8 bases and J shed 8 bases, with 9 bases lying between them. The CDR3: CAIGQMGYTF. In nucleotides, the CDR3 is TGTGCCATCGGACAGATGGGCTACACCTTC.

This chain links TRBV20-1 with TRBJ2-7; D remains ambiguous. Germline CDR1 is DFQATT and CDR2 is SNEGSKA (reference sequence). V was pared by 3 bases and J by 2 bases, with 11 bases between. CDR3 length equals 13 residues. DNA of the CDR3: TGCAGTGCTAGGGGGTGGCACCCCTACGAGCAGTACTTC. The encoded protein is CSARGWHPYEQYF.

The rearrangement links TRBV20-1 to TRBJ1-5; TRBD1 agrees at 7 bases. There are 14 residues in the CDR3. From germline, CDR1 is DFQATT and CDR2 SNEGSKA (reference sequence). The V and J ends lost 2 bases and 4 bases, in that order; junction bases with no gene match: 5. For the CDR3, the DNA is TGCAGTGCTAGACCCGGGACAGATAATCAGCCCCAGCATTTT. It specifies CSARPGTDNQPQHF.

The chain combines TRBV28 with TRBJ1-2; D is ambiguous. CDR1 is MDHEN, CDR2 SYDVKM, per germline. Trimming took off 4 bases at V and 8 bases at J, with 11 bases between the two ends. This CDR3 contains 12 residues. The CDR3 loop reads CASSSGLAGYTF. Written as DNA, the CDR3 is TGTGCCAGCAGTTCCGGACTGGCCGGCTACACCTTC.

A single count supports this clonotype. The rearrangement uses TRBV5-6 and TRBJ2-5, with 9 bases lining up with TRBD2. The germline gives CDR1 SGHDT, CDR2 YYEEEE. The junction had 11 bases not matched to a gene; V was cut back by 4 bases and J by 7 bases. CDR3 length equals 15 residues. The CDR3 here is CASSHWTSATGTQYF. CDR3 sequence (DNA): TGTGCCAGCAGCCACTGGACTAGCGCAACGGGGACCCAGTACTTC. The full variable domain, rest sourced from reference TRBV5-6 and TRBJ2-5, is DAGVTQSPTHLIKTRGQQVTLRCSPKSGHDTVSWYQQALGQGPQFIFQYYEEEERQRGNFPDRFSGHQFPNYSSELNVNALLLGDSALYLCASSHWTSATGTQYFGPGTRLLVL.

This clonotype occurred a few times. J is TRBJ2-5 and V is TRBV27, with 9 bases aligning to TRBD1. The CDR3 covers 14 residues. Unmatched junction bases numbered 6, after V lost 5 bases and J lost 5 bases. Germline CDR1 is MNHEY and CDR2 is SMNVEV (reference sequence). The CDR3 region is CASSRLGTGETQYF. The CDR3, as DNA: TGTGCCAGCAGTAGGCTGGGGACAGGGGAGACCCAGTACTTC.

This rearrangement joins TRBV15 to TRBJ2-5; possibly TRBD1 or TRBD2 for D (5 bases each). This CDR3 region has 15 residues. Per germline, CDR1 LNHNV and CDR2 YYDKDF (reference sequence). Trimming cost V 3 bases and J 3 bases, with 14 bases left between them. CDR3 sequence reads: CATSSPGTDKETQYF. Here the CDR3 DNA reads TGTGCCACCAGCAGCCCCGGGACGGACAAAGAGACCCAGTACTTC. The entire variable domain, with the rest obtained from reference TRBV15 and TRBJ2-5, is as follows: DAMVIQNPRYQVTQFGKPVTLSCSQTLNHNVMYWYQQKSSQAPKLLFHYYDKDFNNEADTPDNFQSRRPNTSFCFLDIRSPGLGDTAMYLCATSSPGTDKETQYFGPGTRLLVL.